The entry below describes one T cell receptor (beta chain). The target antigen is unknown. The data are from a study of cytomegalovirus exposure and HLA in healthy donors. Background on the study: From HLA-typed donors, an early data release held about 85 million unique TCRs. Study-level results: The records held CMV serostatus as the only immune exposure information. Cytomegalovirus-associated status was assigned to about 180 TCR beta chains. For most subjects, TCR beta sequences were reported to predict HLA-A and HLA-B alleles with accuracy.

Germline-derived CDR1 and CDR2 are LNHNV and YYDKDF (reference sequence). The CDR3 has 14 amino acids. Deletions cut 0 bases from V and 10 bases from J, with 10 bases between. With 60 Vbeta and 13 Jbeta primers, the PCR was carried out. Data came from immunoSEQ multiplex PCR; TCRdb stores just in-frame clones and leaves some out. Here the sample spans roughly 120,000 clones, around 75% being singletons. This receptor was identified in a woman younger than 35 in good health and CMV-seronegative. The chain carries TRBV15 and TRBJ1-6; a weak D match, TRBD1 (6 bases). The sequenced material came from PBMCs. The CDR3 sequence: CATSREQGRSPLHF. The CDR3, as DNA: TGTGCCACCAGCAGAGAACAGGGACGCTCACCCCTCCACTTT.